This T cell receptor beta chain was sequenced in a study of post-analysis software for immune sequencing data. This clonotype was counted a few times. Its antigen is unknown. Whole-study results and caveats: When patients were compared with controls, 4 or 5 TRBV segments were more frequent, TRBV5-6, TRBV5-1 and TRBV20-1 among them. By F measure, samples from a shared preparation batch strongly co-clustered. Those with multiple sclerosis, the patient group, showed significantly lower normalized Chao1 diversity than controls.

Germline assignment: CDR1 SQVTM and CDR2 ANQGSEA. The CDR3 sequence is 13 residues long. The V and J ends lost 4 bases and 2 bases respectively, with 10 bases between them. Each TCR beta cDNA library carried unique molecular identifiers. TCRdb re-derived calls from the PCR reads in MiXCR, one entry per CDR3 protein. The table lists some 800,000 distinct CDR3 sequences, approximately 44% of them singletons, with over 4.5% in the top ten. This clonotype originated in a girl aged 5-17 years with multiple sclerosis. The V call is TRBV29-1, the J call TRBJ2-3; D is undetermined. Sequencing was done on a sample of blood. For the CDR3, the DNA is TGCAGCGTTGTCTCTCGATTCACAGATACGCAGTATTTT. The encoded protein is CSVVSRFTDTQYF.